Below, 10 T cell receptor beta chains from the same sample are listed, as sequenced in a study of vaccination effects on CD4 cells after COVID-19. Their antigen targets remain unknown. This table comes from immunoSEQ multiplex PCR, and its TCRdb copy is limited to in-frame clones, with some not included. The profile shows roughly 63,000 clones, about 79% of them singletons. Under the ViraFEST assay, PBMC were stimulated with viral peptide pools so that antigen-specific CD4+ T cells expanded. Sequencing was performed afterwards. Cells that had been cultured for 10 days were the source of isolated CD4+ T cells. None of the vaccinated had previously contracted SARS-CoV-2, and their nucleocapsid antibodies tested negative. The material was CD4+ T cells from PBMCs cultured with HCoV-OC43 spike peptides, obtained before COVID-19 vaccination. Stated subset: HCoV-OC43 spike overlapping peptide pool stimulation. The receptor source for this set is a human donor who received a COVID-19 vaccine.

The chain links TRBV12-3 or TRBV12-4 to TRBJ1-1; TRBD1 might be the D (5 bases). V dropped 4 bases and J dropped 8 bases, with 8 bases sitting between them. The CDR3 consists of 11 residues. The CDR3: CASSSHREAFF. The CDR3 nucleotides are TGTGCCAGCAGTTCCCACAGGGAAGCTTTCTTT.

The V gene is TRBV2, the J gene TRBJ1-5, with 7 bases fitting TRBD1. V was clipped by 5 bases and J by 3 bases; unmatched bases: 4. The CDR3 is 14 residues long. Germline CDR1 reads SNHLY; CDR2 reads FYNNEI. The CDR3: CASSLQGTNQPQHF. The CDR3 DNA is TGTGCCAGCAGTTTACAGGGGACCAATCAGCCCCAGCATTTT.

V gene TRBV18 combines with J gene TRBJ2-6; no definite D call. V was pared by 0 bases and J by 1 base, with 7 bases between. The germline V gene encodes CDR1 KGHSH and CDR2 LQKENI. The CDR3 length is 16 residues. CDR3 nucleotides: TGTGCCAGCTCACCACCCACATCGTCTGGGGCCAACGTCCTGACTTTC. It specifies CASSPPTSSGANVLTF.

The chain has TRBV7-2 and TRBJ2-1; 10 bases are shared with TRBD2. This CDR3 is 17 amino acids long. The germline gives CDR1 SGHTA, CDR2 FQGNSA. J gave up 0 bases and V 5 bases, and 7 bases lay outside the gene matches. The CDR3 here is CASSQASGGRSYNEQFF. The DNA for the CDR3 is TGTGCCAGCAGCCAAGCTAGCGGGGGCCGCTCCTACAATGAGCAGTTCTTC.

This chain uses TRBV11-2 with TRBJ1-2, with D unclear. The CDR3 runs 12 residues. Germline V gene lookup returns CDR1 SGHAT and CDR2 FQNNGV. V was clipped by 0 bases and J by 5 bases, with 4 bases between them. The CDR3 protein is CASSLEGYGYTF. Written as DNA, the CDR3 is TGTGCCAGCAGCTTAGAAGGGTATGGCTACACCTTC.

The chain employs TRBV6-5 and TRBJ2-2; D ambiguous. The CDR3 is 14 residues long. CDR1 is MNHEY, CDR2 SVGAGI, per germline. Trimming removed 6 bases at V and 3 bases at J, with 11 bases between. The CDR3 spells CASSVSSDTGELFF. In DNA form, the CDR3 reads TGTGCCAGCAGCGTCTCTTCGGACACCGGGGAGCTGTTTTTT.

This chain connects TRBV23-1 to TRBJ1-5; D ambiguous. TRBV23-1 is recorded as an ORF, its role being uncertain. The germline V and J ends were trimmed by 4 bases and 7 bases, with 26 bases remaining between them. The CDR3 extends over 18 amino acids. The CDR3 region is CASSRPPISQKTIQPQHF. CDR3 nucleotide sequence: TGCGCCAGCAGTCGGCCCCCCATTTCCCAAAAAACAATACAGCCCCAGCATTTT.

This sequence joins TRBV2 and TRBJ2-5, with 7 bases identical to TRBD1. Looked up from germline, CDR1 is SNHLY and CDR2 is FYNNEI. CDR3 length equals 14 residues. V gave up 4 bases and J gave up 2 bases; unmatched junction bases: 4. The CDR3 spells CASSGSGGQETQYF. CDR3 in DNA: TGTGCCAGCAGTGGGTCAGGGGGACAAGAGACCCAGTACTTC.

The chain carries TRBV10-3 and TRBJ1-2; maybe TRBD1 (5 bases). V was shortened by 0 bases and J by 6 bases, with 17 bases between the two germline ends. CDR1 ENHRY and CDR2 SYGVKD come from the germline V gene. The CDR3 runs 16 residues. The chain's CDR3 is CAISESPRREGDGYTF. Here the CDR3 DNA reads TGTGCCATCAGTGAGTCGCCCCGACGGGAAGGGGATGGCTACACCTTC.

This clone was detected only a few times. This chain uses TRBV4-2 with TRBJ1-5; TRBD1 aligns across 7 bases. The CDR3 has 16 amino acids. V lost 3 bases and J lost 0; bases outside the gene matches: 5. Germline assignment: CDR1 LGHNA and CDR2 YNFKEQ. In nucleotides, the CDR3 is TGTGCCAGCAGCCACTCGACAGGGAATAGCAATCAGCCCCAGCATTTT. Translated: CASSHSTGNSNQPQHF.